These 5 T cell receptor beta chains share one sample of origin, sequenced in a study of monozygotic twins with inflammatory bowel disease (dated by TCRdb to 2018 to 2020). To prepare the library, 5' RACE was applied. The sequencer listed for this sample is Illumina HiSeq 2500. Based on TCRdb reprocessing of the reads, there is one entry per CDR3 protein sequence, and DNA is missing. This sample's table contains approximately 160,000 distinct CDR3 sequences. The top ten constitute approximately 7% of the sample. The sequencing sample was made of blood. The origin of the receptors is a human donor with ulcerative colitis or Crohn's disease, or a healthy co-twin of an affected twin (not recorded which).

This chain connects TRBV7-2 to TRBJ1-1. CDR1 SGHTA and CDR2 FQGNSA come from the germline V gene. This CDR3 comprises 15 residues. The CDR3 sequence is CASSLARTRNTEAFF.

The V and J genes are TRBV5-6 and TRBJ2-1; TCRdb outputs TRBD2, but without DNA this stays unchecked. This CDR3 region has 17 residues. From germline, CDR1 is SGHDT and CDR2 YYEEEE. The CDR3 protein is CASSFLAGESEDNEQFF.

The V and J genes are TRBV7-2 and TRBJ1-2. From germline, CDR1 is SGHTA and CDR2 FQGNSA. The CDR3 consists of 13 residues. The CDR3 is CASSSHGGDGYTF.

The CDR3 here is CASSLVWTANYGYTF. V and J are TRBV7-2 and TRBJ1-2. Germline assignment: CDR1 SGHTA and CDR2 FQGNSA. The CDR3 loop spans 15 amino acids.

This chain uses TRBV18 with TRBJ1-2. The CDR3 length is 13 residues. The germline gives CDR1 KGHSH, CDR2 LQKENI. The CDR3 region is CASSPPGTYGYTF.